The entry that follows covers one TCR beta chain sequence. Its matching antigen is unknown. The data derive from a study of T cell responses to AZD1222 COVID-19 vaccine. Sequencing used immunoSEQ multiplex PCR; TCRdb keeps in-frame clones, though not all of them. The sample gives 120,000 to 150,000 clones, over 80% of which show up once; approximately 3% is in the top ten. Looked up from germline, CDR1 is SEHNR and CDR2 is FQNEAQ (reference sequence). The length of the CDR3 is 15 residues. Trimming at V came to 3 bases and at J to 2 bases, leaving 5 bases not matched to a gene. The study's findings and limits: Spike-specific TCR depth and breadth grew after two AZD1222 doses.

The sample was peripheral blood, taken on day 0 of MenACWY control vaccination. The chain links TRBV7-9 to TRBJ2-7; TRBD2 matches at 9 bases. The receptor was isolated from an adult in good health. This CDR3 is CASSLPTSGPYEQYF. CDR3 nucleotides: TGTGCCAGCAGCTTGCCGACTAGCGGACCCTACGAGCAGTACTTC.